This paragraph covers one T cell receptor (beta chain) sequence. At least ten counts were recorded for this clonotype. The antigen it recognizes is unknown. No quality values exist for individual bases; no much larger clone is one base distant. This sample stems from a study of T cells in Graves' hyperthyroidism and ophthalmopathy (dated by TCRdb to the late 2010s). Looking at the study overall: Peripheral blood samples were taken at initial diagnosis, before any treatment was given. To identify TCR V-J signatures that set the groups apart, the researchers used a discovery cohort of about a hundred patients, made up of 40 to 45 with Graves' ophthalmopathy and approximately 57 with stable Graves' hyperthyroidism. An independent validation cohort of around 19 hyperthyroidism patients and approximately 16 patients who later progressed to ophthalmopathy tested prospective prediction of ophthalmopathy. The 90 or so discovery patients were randomly split 7:3 into training and test sets. The study also compared thyroid tissue and blood T-cell repertoires from more than 5 Graves' hyperthyroidism patients. After blood sampling, hyperthyroidism patients were treated with methimazole at a starting dose of 30 mg daily, and ophthalmopathy patients were treated with high-dose intravenous methylprednisolone. The paper reports TCR Vbeta CDR3 sequencing of some 140 peripheral blood samples: approximately 41 ophthalmopathy, some 80 hyperthyroidism and around 17 progressor patients. What the authors observed across the whole study: Blood samples also contained most of the expanded thyroid clonotypes (frequency above 0.001), which suggests that blood repertoires may reflect thyroid immune responses. Sample size was not statistically predetermined, and investigators were not blinded to group allocation. A model built on a 13 V-J signature distinguished ophthalmopathy from stable hyperthyroidism, reaching roughly 88% sensitivity and under 84% specificity in cross-validation and 80%/75% in testing. In validation, the model predicted progression to ophthalmopathy with 60% to 71% sensitivity and about 72% specificity, a median of about 6.7 months before onset.

As encoded in the germline V gene (reference sequence), CDR1 is DFQATT while CDR2 is SNEGSKA. After removal of 3 bases from V and 4 bases from J, the junction retains 10 bases not matched to a gene. The CDR3 covers 16 residues, taking in both the cysteine and the phenylalanine. The sequence is cut down to CDR3 DNA, 48 bases in frame from base 1. Amplification of TCR beta CDR3 regions was carried out from RNA transcripts. The TCR CDR3 was subjected to a first round of RT-PCR using the HTBI primer set and the Qiagen OneStep RT-PCR kit. A second multiplex PCR round built the libraries, followed by size selection and purification. The libraries were sequenced on an Illumina HiSeq2000 using paired-end 100 bp reads. Processing in the source paper ran as follows. Raw data were processed with SOAPnuke, discarding reads with adapters, uncalled bases, mean Phred below 15, or no exact constant-primer or identifier match. COPE v1.2.5 was used to merge high-quality paired reads, and clonotypes were defined as unique nucleotide sequences. MiTCR v1.1 was used to align the clonotypes against IMGT TRBV, TRBD and TRBJ reference segments. Only V-J combinations with frequency above 0.0001, covering approximately 99% of repertoires, were analysed. A TCS score was defined as the ratio between F50 (clonal expansion) and ExV (chaos), using BLOSUM62-based TCRdist between CDR3 peptides within each V-J. Welch's t-statistics and random forest reduced 500 to 650 V-J features to fewer than 15, which were used in a naive Bayes classifier (R e1071). TCRdb ran its own pipeline on the public reads, namely fastp trimming at Q25 and MiXCR clone calling, and kept in-frame beta chains. Records with the same CDR3 protein are collapsed into one entry carrying the most frequent genes and DNA. Clone size and V and J calls follow TCRdb, not the original study. The sample contains some 250,000 distinct CDR3 sequences, about 14% of them found a single time. About an eighth of the sample is taken by the ten largest.

Hyperthyroidism patients were newly diagnosed, with disease duration under 2 months, and aged 18 to 65 years. Patients with uncontrolled infections, other autoimmune diseases, pregnancy or lactation were excluded. Clinical symptoms, serum thyroxine and TRAb, thyroid ultrasound, and orbital computed tomography formed the basis for the diagnoses. Blood from progressor patients was drawn when they were first diagnosed with hyperthyroidism, before any ophthalmopathy symptoms appeared. PBMCs were separated from roughly 10 ml of fresh peripheral blood using Ficoll-Paque density gradient centrifugation. Progressor patients were defined as those initially diagnosed with Graves' hyperthyroidism in whom ophthalmopathy developed during follow-up. Total RNA was extracted with Trizol reagent, and quality was checked on an Agilent 2100 Bioanalyzer.

The sequencing input was blood. The rearrangement combines TRBV20-1 with TRBJ2-5; the central 11 bases match TRBD1. This clonotype was sampled from a woman between 35 and 50 years old with Graves' hyperthyroidism that later progressed to Graves' ophthalmopathy. The DNA sequence is TGCAGTGCTAGCGATGGAGGTGGGACAGGGGGAGAGACCCAGTACTTC. Translation gives CSASDGGGTGGETQYF.